A single sample is the source of the 9 T cell receptor beta chains below, sequenced in a study of blood T cell repertoires in COVID-19. The method was immunoSEQ multiplex PCR; TCRdb's version includes in-frame clones alone and lacks a portion of them. The table lists under 350,000 clones, roughly 86% of them singletons. The sequenced sample was PBMCs or T cells enriched from blood (not recorded which). The receptors originated from a woman in her sixties who had recovered from COVID-19.

The V call is TRBV2, the J call TRBJ1-1, with 7 bases lining up with TRBD1. The J segment lost 0 bases and the V segment lost 7 bases, leaving 11 bases of the junction unmatched. Germline CDR1 SNHLY, CDR2 FYNNEI. The CDR3 has 16 amino acids. The CDR3 bases are TGTGCCAGCAACCTTGACCCGGGACAGATGAACACTGAAGCTTTCTTT. Amino acid sequence: CASNLDPGQMNTEAFF.

The CDR3 nucleotides are TGTGCCAGCAGCTTAGGGGGAGGTAATTTTGGCTACACCTTC. It is translated as CASSLGGGNFGYTF. The J gene is TRBJ1-2, the V gene TRBV7-9; D gene uncertain. CDR1 is SEHNR and CDR2 is FQNEAQ in the germline V gene (reference sequence). This CDR3 has 14 amino acids. V lost 1 base and J 7 bases, leaving 13 bases between the germline ends.

The V and J genes are TRBV2 and TRBJ1-5; 8 bases are a match to TRBD1. The germline gives CDR1 SNHLY, CDR2 FYNNEI. V gave up 7 bases and J gave up 2 bases; unmatched junction bases: 4. The CDR3 extends over 14 amino acids. The CDR3 is CASNGQGRNQPQHF. CDR3 coding DNA: TGTGCCAGCAATGGACAGGGACGCAATCAGCCCCAGCATTTT.

V gene TRBV2 combines with J gene TRBJ2-7, with 11 nucleotides matching TRBD1. CDR1 is SNHLY and CDR2 is FYNNEI in the germline V gene. J was trimmed by 3 bases and V by 7 bases; bases with no gene match: 8. This CDR3 spans 15 amino acids. Here the CDR3 reads CASTLGGQGGYEQYF. The CDR3 nucleotides read TGTGCCAGCACCCTAGGGGGACAGGGGGGCTACGAGCAGTACTTC.

The chain carries TRBV9 and TRBJ2-7; possible D gene TRBD2, 7 bases. The ends were cut back, 3 bases at V and 13 bases at J, with 17 bases in the middle. The CDR3 contains 12 residues. Germline loops: CDR1 SGDLS, CDR2 YYNGEE. The CDR3 nucleotides are TGTGCCAGCAGCGCTGGCCCGGGGGGCTTATACTTC. Translation: CASSAGPGGLYF.

The CDR3 spells CASSQVQGVEQYF. In DNA, the CDR3 is TGTGCCAGCAGCCAAGTCCAAGGGGTGGAGCAGTACTTC. This chain connects TRBV3-1 (or the pseudogene TRBV3-2) to TRBJ2-7; D possibly corresponds to TRBD1 (5 bases). The V end was cut by 1 base, the J end by 7 bases, with 11 bases between. The germline gives CDR1 LGHDT, CDR2 YNNKEL (reference sequence). The length of the CDR3 is 13 residues.

The rearrangement links TRBV5-1 to TRBJ2-1, with 7 bases aligning to TRBD2. V shed 4 bases, J shed 0 bases, and the junction held 7 bases outside the gene matches. The germline V gene has CDR1 SGHRS and CDR2 YFSETQ. CDR3 length equals 16 residues. DNA for the CDR3: TGCGCCAGCAGCCTTACGACTAGCACCTCCTACAATGAGCAGTTCTTC. It encodes CASSLTTSTSYNEQFF.

The genes are TRBV29-1 and TRBJ1-4; D may be TRBD1 (5 bases). V was pared by 1 base and J by 4 bases, with 13 bases between. The CDR3 contains 15 residues. Germline lookup yields CDR1 SQVTM and CDR2 ANQGSEA. CDR3 sequence: CSVEVSSGFNEKLFF. The CDR3 DNA follows: TGCAGCGTTGAAGTCTCGTCAGGGTTTAATGAAAAACTGTTTTTT.

V usage is TRBV5-6 and J usage is TRBJ2-3; the D is unclear. V shed 2 bases and J shed 1 base, with 11 bases lying between them. The CDR3 has 15 residues. Germline lookup yields CDR1 SGHDT and CDR2 YYEEEE. The CDR3 sequence: CASSLDLPGTDTQYF. The CDR3 DNA sequence: TGTGCCAGCAGCTTAGATCTACCCGGCACAGATACGCAGTATTTT.